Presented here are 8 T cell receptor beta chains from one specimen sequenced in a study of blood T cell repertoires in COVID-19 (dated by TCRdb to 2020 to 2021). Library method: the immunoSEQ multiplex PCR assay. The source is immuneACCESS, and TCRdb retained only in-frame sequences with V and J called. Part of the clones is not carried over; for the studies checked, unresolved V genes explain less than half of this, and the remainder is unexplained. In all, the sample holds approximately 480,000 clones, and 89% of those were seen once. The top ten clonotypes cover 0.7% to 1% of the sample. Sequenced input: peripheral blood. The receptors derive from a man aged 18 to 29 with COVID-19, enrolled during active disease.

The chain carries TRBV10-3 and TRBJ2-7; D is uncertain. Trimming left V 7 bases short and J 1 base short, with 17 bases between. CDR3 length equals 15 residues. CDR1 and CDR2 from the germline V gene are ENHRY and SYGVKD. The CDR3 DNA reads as TGTGCCATCAACGGCGGCTTCCGAAGTTCCTACGAGCAGTACTTC. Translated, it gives CAINGGFRSSYEQYF.

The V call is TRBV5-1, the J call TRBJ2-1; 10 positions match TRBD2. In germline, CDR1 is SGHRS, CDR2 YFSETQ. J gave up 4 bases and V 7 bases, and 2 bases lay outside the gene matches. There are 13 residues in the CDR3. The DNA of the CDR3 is TGCGCCAGCGGTAGCGGGGGGTACAATGAGCAGTTCTTC. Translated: CASGSGGYNEQFF.

The CDR3 loop reads CAWSVLGRDRGFF. CDR3 in DNA: TGTGCCTGGAGTGTACTCGGGCGGGACCGTGGGTTCTTC. The V call is TRBV30, the J call TRBJ2-1, with D maybe TRBD2 (6 bases). The CDR3 runs to 13 residues. The ends were cut back, 0 bases at V and 15 bases at J, with 18 bases in the middle. Germline loops: CDR1 GTSNPN, CDR2 SVGIG (reference sequence). The variable domain in full, completed from reference TRBV30 and TRBJ2-1, reads SQTIHQWPATLVQPVGSPLSLECTVEGTSNPNLYWYRQAAGRGLQLLFYSVGIGQISSEVPQNLSASRPQDRQFILSSKKLLLSDSGFYLCAWSVLGRDRGFFGPGTRLTVL.

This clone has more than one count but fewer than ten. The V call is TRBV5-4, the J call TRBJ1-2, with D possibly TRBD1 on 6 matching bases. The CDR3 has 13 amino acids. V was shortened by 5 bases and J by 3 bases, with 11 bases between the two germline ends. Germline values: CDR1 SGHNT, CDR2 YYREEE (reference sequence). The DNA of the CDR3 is TGTGCCAGCAGGCCGCGGACAGACTATGGCTACACCTTC. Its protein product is CASRPRTDYGYTF.

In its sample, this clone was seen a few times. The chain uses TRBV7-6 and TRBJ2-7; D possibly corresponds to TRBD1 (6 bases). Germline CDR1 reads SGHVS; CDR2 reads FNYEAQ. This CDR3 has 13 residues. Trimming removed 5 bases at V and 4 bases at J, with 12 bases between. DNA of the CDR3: TGTGCCAGCAGCCAAAATGGACAGTACGAGCAGTACTTC. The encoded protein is CASSQNGQYEQYF.

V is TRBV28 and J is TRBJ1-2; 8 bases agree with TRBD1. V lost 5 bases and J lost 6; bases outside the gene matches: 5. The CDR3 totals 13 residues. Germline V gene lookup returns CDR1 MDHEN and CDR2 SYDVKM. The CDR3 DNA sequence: TGTGCCAGCAGTATTACGACAGGGGATGGCTACACCTTC. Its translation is CASSITTGDGYTF.

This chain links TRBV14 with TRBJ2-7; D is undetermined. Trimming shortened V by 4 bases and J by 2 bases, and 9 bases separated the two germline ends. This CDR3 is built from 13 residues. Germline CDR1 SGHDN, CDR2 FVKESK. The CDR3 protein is CASSRTNAYEQYF. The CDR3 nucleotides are TGTGCCAGCAGCCGAACAAATGCCTACGAGCAGTACTTC.

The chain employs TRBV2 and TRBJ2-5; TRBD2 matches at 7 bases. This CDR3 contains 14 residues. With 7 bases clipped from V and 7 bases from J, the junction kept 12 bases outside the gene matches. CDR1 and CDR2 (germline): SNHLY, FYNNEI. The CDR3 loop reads CASTRAPASGTQYF. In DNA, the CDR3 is TGTGCCAGCACCCGGGCCCCAGCTAGCGGGACCCAGTACTTC.